These 31 T cell receptor beta chains originate from one sample sequenced in a study of T cells in Graves' hyperthyroidism and ophthalmopathy. Amplified TCR beta CDR3 regions derived from RNA transcripts. The TCR CDR3 was amplified in a first-round RT-PCR using the HTBI primer set. TCRdb processed the multiplex PCR reads anew with MiXCR; each CDR3 protein has one entry. In the table there are about 640,000 distinct CDR3 sequences, 20% of which are singletons. The material sequenced was blood. Every receptor here comes from a man between 25 and 39 years old with Graves' ophthalmopathy.

The J gene is TRBJ2-7, the V gene TRBV18; D is possibly TRBD2 (5 bases). Germline assignment: CDR1 KGHSH and CDR2 LQKENI. The V end was cut by 5 bases, the J end by 0 bases, with 14 bases between. The CDR3 runs to 15 residues. DNA of the CDR3: TGTGCCAGCTCATCCGGAGCGGATAGCTCCTACGAGCAGTACTTC. Protein sequence: CASSSGADSSYEQYF.

As for this clonotype: A much more abundant neighbour one base away suggests this may be a read error. The genes are TRBV13 and TRBJ2-5; D might be TRBD1 (6 bases). Germline CDR1 and CDR2: PRHDT and FYEKMQ (reference sequence). Deletions cut 2 bases from V and 2 bases from J, with 9 bases between. The CDR3 spans 14 residues. This CDR3 is CASSLRGMQETQYF. The DNA for the CDR3 is TGTGCCAGCAGCTTAAGGGGGATGCAAGAGACCCAGTACTTC.

This chain joins TRBV10-3 and TRBJ2-1; TRBD2 agrees at 12 bases. CDR3 length equals 15 residues. After removal of 5 bases from V and 7 bases from J, the junction contained 6 bases not matched to a gene. Per germline, CDR1 ENHRY and CDR2 SYGVKD. The CDR3 reads CAISRTSGRQNEQFF. The CDR3 bases are TGTGCCATCAGTAGAACTAGCGGGAGGCAAAATGAGCAGTTCTTC.

This chain joins TRBV7-8 and TRBJ1-2; TRBD1 agrees at 9 bases. Germline CDR1 and CDR2: SGHVS and FQNEAQ. There are 13 residues in the CDR3. The V gene end was trimmed by 4 bases and the J gene end by 8 bases; junction bases not matched to a gene: 5. The CDR3 bases are TGTGCCAGCAGCTACCGGACAGGGGACGGCTACACCTTC. Translation gives CASSYRTGDGYTF.

The gene calls are TRBV20-1 and TRBJ2-7; 8 nucleotides line up with TRBD1. CDR3 length: 14 residues. With V trimmed by 0 bases and J by 2 bases, 3 bases remained unmatched. CDR1 and CDR2 from the germline V gene are DFQATT and SNEGSKA (reference sequence). As DNA, the CDR3 is TGCAGTGCTAGAGATCTGACAGGGGCCTACGAGCAGTACTTC. Translated, it gives CSARDLTGAYEQYF.

In this sample, this clonotype turned up many times. V gene TRBV11-2 combines with J gene TRBJ2-3; 7 nucleotides line up with TRBD2. Trimming removed 5 bases from V and 0 bases from J; junction bases left unmatched: 5. CDR3 length equals 15 residues. Germline V lookup: CDR1 SGHAT, CDR2 FQNNGV. CDR3 bases: TGTGCCAGCAGCGGTAGCGGGTTCAGCACAGATACGCAGTATTTT. Its protein product is CASSGSGFSTDTQYF.

This clonotype showed up many times. CDR3 DNA: TGTGCCAGCAGTCCGGGACTAGCAGCCCAAGAGACCCAGTACTTC. Translation: CASSPGLAAQETQYF. The rearrangement uses TRBV27 and TRBJ2-5; 9 bases are shared with TRBD2. Germline CDR1 is MNHEY and CDR2 is SMNVEV (reference sequence). V shed 5 bases, J shed 1 base, and the junction held 5 bases outside the gene matches. The CDR3 length is 15 residues.

The sample holds a few counts of this clonotype. The chain joins TRBV25-1 to TRBJ1-1; possibly TRBD1 for D (5 bases). The ends were cut back, 3 bases at V and 3 bases at J, with 11 bases in the middle. Germline V gene sequence: CDR1 MGHDK, CDR2 SYGVNS. The CDR3 totals 14 residues. CDR3 sequence reads: CASSDTGAYTEAFF. CDR3 nucleotide sequence: TGTGCCAGCAGTGACACCGGGGCTTACACTGAAGCTTTCTTT.

This clonotype was observed a handful of times. This may be a read error: a much more frequent sequence differs by one nucleotide. The rearrangement links TRBV11-2 to TRBJ2-5; D is unclear. CDR1 and CDR2 (germline): SGHAT, FQNNGV. The CDR3 consists of 15 residues. Trimming took off 4 bases at V and 2 bases at J, with 14 bases between the two ends. CDR3 bases: TGTGCCAGCAGCTCAGGTAGACACCAACAAGAGACCCAGTACTTC. It is translated as CASSSGRHQQETQYF.

The DNA for the CDR3 is TGTGCCAGTAGTCCCGACTTTGGCAATCAGCCCCAGCATTTT. Its translation: CASSPDFGNQPQHF. The rearrangement joins TRBV19 to TRBJ1-5, with no clear D. V dropped 5 bases and J dropped 2 bases, with 10 bases sitting between them. This CDR3 has 14 residues. The germline V gene encodes CDR1 LNHDA and CDR2 SQIVND (reference sequence).

J is TRBJ1-4 and V is TRBV2; TRBD1 agrees at 8 bases. The CDR3 runs 14 residues. Trimming removed 6 bases from V and 11 bases from J; junction bases left unmatched: 11. Germline loops: CDR1 SNHLY, CDR2 FYNNEI. The CDR3 DNA follows: TGTGCCAGCAGAACAGGACAGGGCTGGGGGAAACTGTTTTTT. Protein: CASRTGQGWGKLFF.

The chain is built from TRBV24-1 and TRBJ2-7; TRBD2 aligns across 10 bases. Germline V gives CDR1 KGHDR, CDR2 SFDVKD. Trimming at V came to 3 bases and at J to 2 bases, leaving 6 bases not matched to a gene. The CDR3 is made up of 16 amino acids. CDR3 region: CATSDKSGRAPYEQYF. The CDR3 nucleotides read TGTGCCACCAGTGATAAGAGCGGGAGGGCCCCCTACGAGCAGTACTTC.

This clonotype was found a few times. This chain uses TRBV5-4 with TRBJ2-7; possible D gene TRBD2, 5 bases. The CDR3 totals 13 residues. Per germline, CDR1 SGHNT and CDR2 YYREEE (reference sequence). With 1 base removed from V and 5 bases from J, the gap between germline ends came to 10 bases. In DNA form, the CDR3 reads TGTGCCAGCAGCTTGCCTAGCATCCACGAGCAGTACTTC. This encodes CASSLPSIHEQYF. Based on the CDR3 plus reference TRBV5-4 and TRBJ2-7, the full variable domain is ETGVTQSPTHLIKTRGQQVTLRCSSQSGHNTVSWYQQALGQGPQFIFQYYREEENGRGNFPPRFSGLQFPNYSSELNVNALELDDSALYLCASSLPSIHEQYFGPGTRLTVT.

This clonotype has just a few counts. The gene calls are TRBV7-9 and TRBJ1-5, with a weak D call TRBD1 (5 bases). The CDR3 runs to 15 residues. The V end lost 2 bases, the J end lost 1 base, and 9 bases lay between the germline ends. Germline-derived CDR1 and CDR2 are SEHNR and FQNEAQ (reference sequence). CDR3 coding DNA: TGTGCCAGCAGCTTATCGGGGGAAAGCAATCAGCCCCAGCATTTT. Amino acids: CASSLSGESNQPQHF.

This clonotype was observed a few times. V gene TRBV30 combines with J gene TRBJ2-1, with D perhaps TRBD2 (5 bases). V was shortened by 0 bases and J by 4 bases, with 7 bases between the two germline ends. The CDR3 contains 13 residues. Germline V gives CDR1 GTSNPN, CDR2 SVGIG (reference sequence). CDR3 coding DNA: TGTGCCTGGAGTGTGTTAGCGTACAATGAGCAGTTCTTC. Protein product: CAWSVLAYNEQFF.

The chain employs TRBV20-1 and TRBJ1-5; 8 bases align to TRBD1. Germline V gene data show CDR1 as DFQATT and CDR2 as SNEGSKA (reference sequence). The CDR3 loop spans 14 amino acids. The ends lost 5 bases at V and 6 bases at J; junction bases unmatched: 9. The CDR3 sequence is CSARAGGAVQPQHF. The CDR3 DNA follows: TGCAGTGCTCGGGCAGGGGGCGCGGTTCAGCCCCAGCATTTT.

This clonotype has a single count. The V call is TRBV20-1, the J call TRBJ1-1; D is perhaps TRBD1 (6 bases). Germline lookup yields CDR1 DFQATT and CDR2 SNEGSKA (reference sequence). Trimming pared 3 bases from V and 2 bases from J, leaving 10 bases between. This CDR3 region has 13 residues. CDR3 DNA: TGCAGTGCTAGGGGGGGGGCCAACACTGAAGCTTTCTTT. Translated, it gives CSARGGANTEAFF.

This clonotype has a handful of counts. V usage is TRBV18 and J usage is TRBJ2-3; 10 bases are shared with TRBD2. This CDR3 is built from 16 residues. The V gene end was trimmed by 6 bases and the J gene end by 4 bases; junction bases not matched to a gene: 10. Germline lookup yields CDR1 KGHSH and CDR2 LQKENI. The CDR3 is CASSLRTSGDSDTQYF. DNA for the CDR3: TGTGCCAGCTCCCTTCGGACTAGCGGAGACTCAGATACGCAGTATTTT.

As regards this clonotype: At one end the junction does not follow the germline gene, possibly because of a read error. This rearrangement joins TRBV19 to TRBJ2-7; D unresolved. Germline CDR1 is LNHDA and CDR2 is SQIVND (reference sequence). The CDR3 length is 13 residues. The chain's CDR3 is CASSPGGSYERYF. In DNA, the CDR3 is TGTGCCAGTAGTCCGGGTGGCAGTTACGAGCGGTACTTC.

In this sample, this clonotype turned up many times. The V call is TRBV30, the J call TRBJ2-3, with 10 bases lining up with TRBD1. CDR3 length: 14 residues. V lost 0 bases and J lost 5; bases outside the gene matches: 2. Germline V gene lookup returns CDR1 GTSNPN and CDR2 SVGIG (reference sequence). The CDR3 loop reads CAWSVGQGRDTQYF. CDR3 DNA: TGTGCCTGGAGTGTGGGACAGGGGAGAGATACGCAGTATTTT.

This clonotype turned up a few times. The genes are TRBV28 and TRBJ2-6, with D maybe TRBD1 (6 bases). Germline CDR1 MDHEN, CDR2 SYDVKM. Trimming removed 6 bases at V and 4 bases at J, with 16 bases between. This CDR3 comprises 16 residues. Here the CDR3 reads CASRETGILGANVLTF. The DNA of the CDR3 is TGTGCCAGCAGAGAAACAGGGATCCTGGGGGCCAACGTCCTGACTTTC. Using reference TRBV28 and TRBJ2-6 for the parts outside the CDR3, the full variable domain is DVKVTQSSRYLVKRTGEKVFLECVQDMDHENMFWYRQDPGLGLRLIYFSYDVKMKEKGDIPEGYSVSREKKERFSLILESASTNQTSMYLCASRETGILGANVLTFGAGSRLTVL.

This clonotype was seen ten or more times. The chain has TRBV28 and TRBJ2-7, with TRBD2 matching 9 bases. Germline CDR1 MDHEN, CDR2 SYDVKM. The CDR3 has 15 amino acids. The V gene end was trimmed by 7 bases and the J gene end by 6 bases; junction bases not matched to a gene: 13. The DNA for the CDR3 is TGTGCCAGCATCAAAGGGGGCGGGAGGGCCCCCGAGCAGTACTTC. It yields the protein CASIKGGGRAPEQYF. The full variable domain, rest sourced from reference TRBV28 and TRBJ2-7, is DVKVTQSSRYLVKRTGEKVFLECVQDMDHENMFWYRQDPGLGLRLIYFSYDVKMKEKGDIPEGYSVSREKKERFSLILESASTNQTSMYLCASIKGGGRAPEQYFGPGTRLTVT.

This clonotype was counted many times. DNA of the CDR3: TGTGCCAGCAGCGCGGGGACAATGGGCAATCAGCCCCAGCATTTT. Translating it yields CASSAGTMGNQPQHF. V is TRBV2 and J is TRBJ1-5; D might be TRBD1 (6 bases). The CDR3 loop spans 15 amino acids. The germline CDR1 and CDR2 sequences are SNHLY and FYNNEI. Trimming left V 6 bases short and J 2 bases short, with 14 bases between.

The V call is TRBV28, the J call TRBJ2-7, with D unresolved. The V and J ends lost 5 bases and 3 bases respectively, with 14 bases between them. The CDR3 runs 14 residues. Germline values: CDR1 MDHEN, CDR2 SYDVKM. The CDR3 loop reads CASSPYTTHYEQYF. Here the CDR3 DNA reads TGTGCCAGCAGTCCCTACACGACCCACTACGAGCAGTACTTC.

In its sample, this clonotype was seen many times. The rearrangement uses TRBV3-1 and TRBJ2-1, with D tentatively TRBD2 (6 bases). CDR3 size: 17 residues. Germline assignment: CDR1 LGHDT and CDR2 YNNKEL (reference sequence). V was cut by 0 bases and J by 3 bases, with 15 bases left in between. Written as DNA, the CDR3 is TGTGCCAGCAGCCAAGATCTAGGCGGGGACGGCTACAATGAGCAGTTCTTC. It encodes CASSQDLGGDGYNEQFF.

This clonotype was seen many times. The chain has TRBV18 and TRBJ1-1; 7 bases fit TRBD1. CDR3 length: 16 amino acids. J was trimmed by 1 base and V by 4 bases; bases with no gene match: 9. The V gene's germline CDR1 is KGHSH and CDR2 LQKENI. The CDR3 DNA reads as TGTGCCAGCTCACTAGACAGGGAAGGGACGAACACTGAAGCTTTCTTT. Its translation: CASSLDREGTNTEAFF. Full variable domain (missing parts from reference TRBV18 and TRBJ1-1): NAGVMQNPRHLVRRRGQEARLRCSPMKGHSHVYWYRQLPEEGLKFMVYLQKENIIDESGMPKERFSAEFPKEGPSILRIQQVVRGDSAAYFCASSLDREGTNTEAFFGQGTRLTVV.

The V call is TRBV6-1, the J call TRBJ2-3, with TRBD2 matching over 9 bases. Germline CDR1 MNHNS, CDR2 SASEGT. The CDR3 runs to 16 residues. The V segment lost 6 bases and the J segment 4 bases; nucleotides outside the gene matches: 11. The CDR3 region is CASSLQREVWADTQYF. CDR3 coding DNA: TGTGCCAGCAGCCTTCAGCGGGAGGTCTGGGCAGATACGCAGTATTTT.

There are many counts of this clonotype. This rearrangement joins TRBV11-3 to TRBJ2-3; 7 nucleotides line up with TRBD1. J lost 1 base, V lost 5 bases, and 6 bases had no gene match. Germline CDR1 SGHNT, CDR2 YENEEA. The CDR3 runs to 15 residues. The CDR3 DNA reads TGTGCCAGCAGCCCAGGGACAGATCGCACAGATACGCAGTATTTT. Amino acid sequence: CASSPGTDRTDTQYF. Full variable domain (rest looked up from reference TRBV11-3 and TRBJ2-3): EAGVVQSPRYKIIEKKQPVAFWCNPISGHNTLYWYLQNLGQGPELLIRYENEEAVDDSQLPKDRFSAERLKGVDSTLKIQPAELGDSAVYLCASSPGTDRTDTQYFGPGTRLTVL.

V and J are TRBV27 and TRBJ1-1, with 11 bases aligning to TRBD1. The CDR3 covers 16 residues. Germline V gene lookup returns CDR1 MNHEY and CDR2 SMNVEV (reference sequence). The junction had 5 bases not matched to a gene; V was cut back by 1 base and J by 4 bases. The CDR3 reads CASSLWTGGKGTEAFF. The CDR3 nucleotides are TGTGCCAGCAGTTTATGGACAGGGGGCAAGGGCACTGAAGCTTTCTTT.

Here the CDR3 DNA reads TGTGCCAGCAGTAACTGGAGGGGGCGTATGACCGGGGAGCTGTTTTTT. Translation: CASSNWRGRMTGELFF. V is TRBV6-2 or TRBV6-3 and J is TRBJ2-2; maybe TRBD1 (7 bases). Trimming stripped 5 bases from V and 5 bases from J, with 18 bases between. This CDR3 comprises 16 residues. Germline CDR1 and CDR2: MNHEY and SVGEGT.

The chain uses TRBV5-1 and TRBJ1-4; D is unresolved. The CDR3 covers 16 residues. Germline assignment: CDR1 SGHRS and CDR2 YFSETQ. Trimming removed 2 bases at V and 1 base at J, with 12 bases between. The CDR3 region has the DNA TGCGCCAGCAGCTTCCAAGGCCGGAGAACTAATGAAAAACTGTTTTTT. Protein sequence: CASSFQGRRTNEKLFF.